The present entry profiles one T cell receptor beta chain with its context. The antigen remains undetermined. Germline V lookup: CDR1 LNHDA, CDR2 SQIVND (reference sequence). The CDR3 extends over 15 amino acids. Trimming cost V 3 bases and J 8 bases; bases outside gene matches: 9. This record comes from a study of a mutant IDH1 vaccine in newly diagnosed glioma. Time point given: week 5, during vaccination. Each vaccine dose was 300 ug of mutant IDH1 20-mer peptide, with topical imiquimod. Here immunoSEQ multiplex PCR was the method, and the copy in TCRdb shows in-frame clones only, minus some. The top ten clones hold 1.8% of a sample with more than 40,000 clones, roughly 78% of them seen once.

Sequences were derived from PBMCs, sampled from a glioma patient whose treatment included an IDH1 peptide vaccine. This chain connects TRBV19 to TRBJ1-4; TRBD1 matches at 7 bases. This sequence originates from a woman aged 40 to 55 with glioma. CDR3 bases: TGTGCCAGTAGTATTGGAGACAGGGTGTGGGAAAAACTGTTTTTT. Translation gives CASSIGDRVWEKLFF. Combining the CDR3 with reference TRBV19 and TRBJ1-4 gives the whole variable domain DGGITQSPKYLFRKEGQNVTLSCEQNLNHDAMYWYRQDPGQGLRLIYYSQIVNDFQKGDIAEGYSVSREKKESFPLTVTSAQKNPTAFYLCASSIGDRVWEKLFFGSGTQLSVL.